This T cell receptor (beta chain) is from a study of blood T cell repertoires in COVID-19. As for the study in general: Acute and convalescent COVID-19 specimens originated in the United States, Italy and Spain. Nucleic acid was either cDNA or gDNA, and it came from T cells, B-cell-depleted T cells, or PBMCs.

In the source study's methods: Reference gene primer amplification in the assay estimated nucleated cell counts. Clones were sequenced by immunoSEQ multiplex PCR, and TCRdb holds only the in-frame ones, with some missing. From that table come the V and J calls and clone size; the DNA was used to work out D and trimming. This table holds 300,000 to 400,000 clones, around 86% found once. Participant ages covered roughly 18 to 89 years across 20 to 25 US areas. The CDR3 totals 19 residues. The germline V gene has CDR1 SGHRS and CDR2 YFSETQ. The J segment lost 5 bases and the V segment lost 0 bases, leaving 15 bases of the junction unmatched.

V is TRBV5-1 and J is TRBJ2-2; 8 bases are a match to TRBD2. The TCR was taken from a woman between 40 and 50 years old with acute COVID-19. The sample comprised PBMCs or T cells enriched from blood (not recorded which). CDR3 nucleotide sequence: TGCGCCAGCAGCTTGGCCGTAATGAGCGGGAGCCTCGAGACCGGGGAGCTGTTTTTT. Translation: CASSLAVMSGSLETGELFF. Full variable domain (rest looked up from reference TRBV5-1 and TRBJ2-2): KAGVTQTPRYLIKTRGQQVTLSCSPISGHRSVSWYQQTPGQGLQFLFEYFSETQRNKGNFPGRFSGRQFSNSRSEMNVSTLELGDSALYLCASSLAVMSGSLETGELFFGEGSRLTVL.